This T cell receptor (beta chain) was documented in a study of T cells after yellow fever vaccination. Broader study findings: Researchers report a weaker secondary response that nonetheless peaked faster, day 5 versus 15. Booster samples showed a return of most primary-vaccination clones (approximately 96% CD4, about 88% CD8). Abundant contaminating clonotypes from the bulk population could appear in FACS-sorted repertoires.

Per the germline V gene, CDR1 is SGHRS and CDR2 is YFSETQ. V shed 3 bases, J shed 7 bases, and the junction held 6 bases outside the gene matches. The CDR3 extends over 15 amino acids. This clonotype came up many times. Its target is not known. A 5'RACE template-switching step, the method used to make TCR cDNA, added a universal primer site and UMIs. TCRdb recomputed calls from the 5' RACE reads with MiXCR, one row per CDR3 protein. The profile shows under 150,000 distinct CDR3 sequences, 6.5% to 8.5% of them singletons. This specimen consisted of CD4+ T cells sorted from PBMCs, obtained 5 days after the yellow fever booster vaccination. The sequence came from a young man who received the YFV17D yellow fever vaccine. This chain uses TRBV5-1 with TRBJ2-1; 11 bases fit TRBD1. This CDR3 reads CASSWGGTGGNEQFF. The DNA for the CDR3 is TGCGCCAGCAGCTGGGGCGGGACAGGGGGGAATGAGCAGTTCTTC.